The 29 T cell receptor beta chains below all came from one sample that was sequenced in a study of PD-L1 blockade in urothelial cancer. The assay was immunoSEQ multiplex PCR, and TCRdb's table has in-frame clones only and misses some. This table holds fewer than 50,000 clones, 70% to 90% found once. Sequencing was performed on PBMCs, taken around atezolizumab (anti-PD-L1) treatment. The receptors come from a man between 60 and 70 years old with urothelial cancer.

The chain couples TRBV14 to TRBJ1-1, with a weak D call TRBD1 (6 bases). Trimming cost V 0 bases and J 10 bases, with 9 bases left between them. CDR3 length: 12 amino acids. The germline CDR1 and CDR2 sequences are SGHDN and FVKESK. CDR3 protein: CASSQDQGRAFF. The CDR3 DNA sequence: TGTGCCAGCAGCCAAGATCAGGGGAGAGCTTTCTTT.

The CDR3 DNA reads TGTGCCAGCAGCTCCTTGACTAGAGGGGCCACAGATACGCAGTATTTT. Protein sequence: CASSSLTRGATDTQYF. The chain has TRBV11-1 and TRBJ2-3, with D perhaps matching TRBD2 (6 bases). In germline, CDR1 is SGHAT, CDR2 FQDESV (reference sequence). The CDR3 spans 16 residues. V was clipped by 4 bases and J by 2 bases, with 16 bases between them.

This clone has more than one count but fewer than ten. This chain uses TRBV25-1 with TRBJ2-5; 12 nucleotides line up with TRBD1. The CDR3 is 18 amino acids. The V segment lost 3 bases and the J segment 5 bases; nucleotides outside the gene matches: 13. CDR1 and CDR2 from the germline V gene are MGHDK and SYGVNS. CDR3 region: CASSDLFSGTGGRETQYF. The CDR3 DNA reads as TGTGCCAGCAGTGATCTTTTCTCGGGGACAGGGGGCCGGGAGACCCAGTACTTC.

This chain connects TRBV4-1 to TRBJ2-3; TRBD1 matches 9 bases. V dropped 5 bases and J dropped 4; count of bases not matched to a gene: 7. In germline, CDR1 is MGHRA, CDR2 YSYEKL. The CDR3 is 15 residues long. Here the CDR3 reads CASSLTGQGPDTQYF. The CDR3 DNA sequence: TGCGCCAGCAGCTTAACGGGACAGGGCCCAGATACGCAGTATTTT.

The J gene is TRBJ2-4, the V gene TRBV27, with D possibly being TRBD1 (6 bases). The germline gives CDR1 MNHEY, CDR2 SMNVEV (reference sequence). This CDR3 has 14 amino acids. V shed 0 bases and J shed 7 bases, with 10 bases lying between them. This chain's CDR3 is CASSLSRGVNIQYF. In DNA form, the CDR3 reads TGTGCCAGCAGTTTATCCAGGGGAGTGAACATTCAGTACTTC.

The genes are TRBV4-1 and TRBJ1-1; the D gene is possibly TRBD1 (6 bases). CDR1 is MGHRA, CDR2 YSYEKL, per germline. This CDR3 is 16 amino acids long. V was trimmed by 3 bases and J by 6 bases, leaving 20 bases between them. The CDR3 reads CASSQTRTRGASEAFF. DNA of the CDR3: TGCGCCAGCAGCCAGACCAGGACTAGGGGGGCCTCTGAAGCTTTCTTT.

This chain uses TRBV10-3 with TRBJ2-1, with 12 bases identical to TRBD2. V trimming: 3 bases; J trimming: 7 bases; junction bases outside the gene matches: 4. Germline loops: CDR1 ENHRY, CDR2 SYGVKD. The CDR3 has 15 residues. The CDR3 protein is CAISDLAGGLNEQFF. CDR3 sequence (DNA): TGTGCCATCAGTGATCTAGCGGGGGGGCTTAATGAGCAGTTCTTC.

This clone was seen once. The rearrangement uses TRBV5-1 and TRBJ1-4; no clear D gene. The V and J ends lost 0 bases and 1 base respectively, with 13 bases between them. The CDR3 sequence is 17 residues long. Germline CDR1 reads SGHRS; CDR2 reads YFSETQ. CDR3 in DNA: TGCGCCAGCAGCTTGGCCCCCTCGACGGGAACTAATGAAAAACTGTTTTTT. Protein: CASSLAPSTGTNEKLFF. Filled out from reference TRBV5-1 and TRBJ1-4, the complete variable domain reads KAGVTQTPRYLIKTRGQQVTLSCSPISGHRSVSWYQQTPGQGLQFLFEYFSETQRNKGNFPGRFSGRQFSNSRSEMNVSTLELGDSALYLCASSLAPSTGTNEKLFFGSGTQLSVL.

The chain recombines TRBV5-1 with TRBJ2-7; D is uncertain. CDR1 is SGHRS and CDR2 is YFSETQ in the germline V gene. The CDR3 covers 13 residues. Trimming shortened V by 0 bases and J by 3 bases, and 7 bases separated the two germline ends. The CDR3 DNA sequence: TGCGCCAGCAGCTTGGATACAGACTACGAGCAGTACTTC. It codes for CASSLDTDYEQYF.

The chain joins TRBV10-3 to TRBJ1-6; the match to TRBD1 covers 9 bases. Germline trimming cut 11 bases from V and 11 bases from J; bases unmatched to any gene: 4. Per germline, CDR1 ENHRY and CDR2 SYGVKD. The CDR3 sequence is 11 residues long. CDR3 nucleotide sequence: TGTGCCTCCCGGACAGGGGCACCCCTCCACTTT. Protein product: CASRTGAPLHF.

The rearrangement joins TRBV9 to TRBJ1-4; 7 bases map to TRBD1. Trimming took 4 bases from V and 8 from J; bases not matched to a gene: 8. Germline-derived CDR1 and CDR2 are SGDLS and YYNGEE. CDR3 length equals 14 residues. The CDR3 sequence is CASSLETGFEKLFF. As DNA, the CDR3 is TGTGCCAGCAGCCTAGAGACAGGGTTCGAAAAACTGTTTTTT. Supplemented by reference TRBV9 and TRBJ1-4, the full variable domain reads DSGVTQTPKHLITATGQRVTLRCSPRSGDLSVYWYQQSLDQGLQFLIQYYNGEERAKGNILERFSAQQFPDLHSELNLSSLELGDSALYFCASSLETGFEKLFFGSGTQLSVL.

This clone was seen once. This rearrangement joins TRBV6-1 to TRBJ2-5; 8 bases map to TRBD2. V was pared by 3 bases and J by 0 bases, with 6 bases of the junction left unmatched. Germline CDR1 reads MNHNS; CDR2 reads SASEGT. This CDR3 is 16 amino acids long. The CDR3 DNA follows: TGTGCCAGCAGTGACCTACTAGCGGCGTACCAAGAGACCCAGTACTTC. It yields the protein CASSDLLAAYQETQYF.

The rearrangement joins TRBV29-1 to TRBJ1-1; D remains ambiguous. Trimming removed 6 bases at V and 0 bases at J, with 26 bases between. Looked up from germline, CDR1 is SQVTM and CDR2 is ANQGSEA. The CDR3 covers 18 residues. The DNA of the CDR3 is TGCAGCGTGTATAGGGCCCCCTTCGGGGTGGCCTTGAACACTGAAGCTTTCTTT. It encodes CSVYRAPFGVALNTEAFF.

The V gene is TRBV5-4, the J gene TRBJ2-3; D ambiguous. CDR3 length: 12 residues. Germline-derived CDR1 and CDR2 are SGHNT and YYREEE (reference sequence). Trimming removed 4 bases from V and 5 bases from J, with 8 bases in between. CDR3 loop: CASSPRRDTQYF. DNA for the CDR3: TGTGCCAGCAGCCCTAGAAGAGATACGCAGTATTTT.

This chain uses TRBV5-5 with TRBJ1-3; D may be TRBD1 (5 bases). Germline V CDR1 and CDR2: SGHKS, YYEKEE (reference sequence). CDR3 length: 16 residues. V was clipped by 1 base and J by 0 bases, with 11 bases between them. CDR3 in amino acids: CASSLRGRDSGNTIYF. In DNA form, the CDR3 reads TGTGCCAGCAGCTTGAGAGGCAGGGACTCTGGAAACACCATATATTTT. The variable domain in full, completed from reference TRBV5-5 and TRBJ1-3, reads DAGVTQSPTHLIKTRGQQVTLRCSPISGHKSVSWYQQVLGQGPQFIFQYYEKEERGRGNFPDRFSARQFPNYSSELNVNALLLGDSALYLCASSLRGRDSGNTIYFGEGSWLTVV.

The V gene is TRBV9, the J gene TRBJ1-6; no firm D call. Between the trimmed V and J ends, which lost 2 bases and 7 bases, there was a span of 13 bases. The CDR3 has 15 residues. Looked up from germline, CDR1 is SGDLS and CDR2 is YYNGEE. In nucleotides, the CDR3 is TGTGCCAGCAGCGTGGCCCCCCTCCAGAATTCACCCCTCCACTTT. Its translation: CASSVAPLQNSPLHF.

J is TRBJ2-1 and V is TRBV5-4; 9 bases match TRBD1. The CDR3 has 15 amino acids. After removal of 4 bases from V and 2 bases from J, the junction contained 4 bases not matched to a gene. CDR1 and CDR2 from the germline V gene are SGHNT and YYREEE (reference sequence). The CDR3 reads CASSVDRGTYNEQFF. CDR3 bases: TGTGCCAGCAGCGTCGACAGGGGGACCTACAATGAGCAGTTCTTC.

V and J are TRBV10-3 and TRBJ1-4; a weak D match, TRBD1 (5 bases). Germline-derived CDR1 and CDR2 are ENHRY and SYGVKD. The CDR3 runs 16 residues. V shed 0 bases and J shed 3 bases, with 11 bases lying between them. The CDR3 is CAISESGGEPNEKLFF. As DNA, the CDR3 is TGTGCCATCAGTGAGTCCGGGGGAGAACCTAATGAAAAACTGTTTTTT.

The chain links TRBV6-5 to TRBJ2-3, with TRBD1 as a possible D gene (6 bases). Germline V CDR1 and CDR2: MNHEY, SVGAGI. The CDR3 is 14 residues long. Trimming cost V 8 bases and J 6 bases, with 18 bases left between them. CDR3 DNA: TGTGCCAGCGGGGTACAGGGCTACGGGGATACGCAGTATTTT. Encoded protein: CASGVQGYGDTQYF.

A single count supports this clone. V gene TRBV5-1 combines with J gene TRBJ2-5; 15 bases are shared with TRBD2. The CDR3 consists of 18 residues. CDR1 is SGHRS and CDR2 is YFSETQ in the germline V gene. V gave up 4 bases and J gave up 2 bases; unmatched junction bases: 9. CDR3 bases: TGCGCCAGCAGCCTCCGAGCTGGACTAGCGGGGGGGCAAGAGACCCAGTACTTC. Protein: CASSLRAGLAGGQETQYF.

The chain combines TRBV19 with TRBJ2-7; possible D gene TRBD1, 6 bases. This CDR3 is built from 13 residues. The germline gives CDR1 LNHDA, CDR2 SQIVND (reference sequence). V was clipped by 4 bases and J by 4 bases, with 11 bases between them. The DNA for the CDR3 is TGTGCCAGTAGTACACAGGGATTATACGAGCAGTACTTC. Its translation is CASSTQGLYEQYF.

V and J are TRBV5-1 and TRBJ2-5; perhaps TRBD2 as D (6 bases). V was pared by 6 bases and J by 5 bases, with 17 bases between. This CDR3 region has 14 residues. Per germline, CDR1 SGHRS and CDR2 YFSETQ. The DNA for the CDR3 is TGCGCCAGCAAATTTAGCGGCGGGGTCGAGACCCAGTACTTC. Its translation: CASKFSGGVETQYF.

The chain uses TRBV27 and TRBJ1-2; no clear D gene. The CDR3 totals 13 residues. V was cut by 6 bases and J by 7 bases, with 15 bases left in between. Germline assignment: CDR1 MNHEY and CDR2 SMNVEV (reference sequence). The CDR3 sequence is CASSKRGGGGYTF. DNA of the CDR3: TGTGCCAGCAGCAAACGGGGTGGAGGTGGCTACACCTTC.

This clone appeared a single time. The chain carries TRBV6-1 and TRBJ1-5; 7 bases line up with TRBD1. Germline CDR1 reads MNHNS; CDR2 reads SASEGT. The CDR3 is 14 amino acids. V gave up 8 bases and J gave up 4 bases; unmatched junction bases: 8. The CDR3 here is CASHRGTANQPQHF. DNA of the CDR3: TGTGCCAGCCACAGGGGAACAGCTAATCAGCCCCAGCATTTT.

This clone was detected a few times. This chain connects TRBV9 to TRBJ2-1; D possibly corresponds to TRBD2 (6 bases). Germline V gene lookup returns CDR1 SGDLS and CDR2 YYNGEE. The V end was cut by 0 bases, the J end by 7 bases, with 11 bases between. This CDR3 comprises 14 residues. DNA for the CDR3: TGTGCCAGCAGCGTAGTCGGGGCGGGGAATGAGCAGTTCTTC. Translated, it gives CASSVVGAGNEQFF.

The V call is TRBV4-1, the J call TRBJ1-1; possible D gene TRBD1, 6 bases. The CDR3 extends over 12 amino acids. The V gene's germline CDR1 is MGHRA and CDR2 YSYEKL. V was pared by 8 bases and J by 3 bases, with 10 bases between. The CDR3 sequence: CASGRGHTEAFF. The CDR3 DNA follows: TGCGCCAGCGGCAGGGGACACACTGAAGCTTTCTTT.

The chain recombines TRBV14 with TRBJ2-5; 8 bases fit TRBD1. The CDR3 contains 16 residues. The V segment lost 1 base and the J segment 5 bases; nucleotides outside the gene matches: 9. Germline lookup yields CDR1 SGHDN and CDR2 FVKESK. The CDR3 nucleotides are TGTGCCAGCAGCCAAGTGTTCCCAGGGGGCCTGGAGACCCAGTACTTC. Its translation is CASSQVFPGGLETQYF. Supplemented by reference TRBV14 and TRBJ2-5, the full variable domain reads EAGVTQFPSHSVIEKGQTVTLRCDPISGHDNLYWYRRVMGKEIKFLLHFVKESKQDESGMPNNRFLAERTGGTYSTLKVQPAELEDSGVYFCASSQVFPGGLETQYFGPGTRLLVL.

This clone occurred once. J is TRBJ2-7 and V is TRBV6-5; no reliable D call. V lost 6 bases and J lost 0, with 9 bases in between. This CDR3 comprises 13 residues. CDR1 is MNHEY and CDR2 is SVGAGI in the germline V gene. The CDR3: CASRSGISYEQYF. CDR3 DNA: TGTGCCAGCAGGAGTGGTATCTCCTACGAGCAGTACTTC.

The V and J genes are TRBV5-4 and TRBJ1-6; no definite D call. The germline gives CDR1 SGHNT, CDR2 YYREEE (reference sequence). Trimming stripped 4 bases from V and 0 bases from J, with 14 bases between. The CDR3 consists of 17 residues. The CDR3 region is CASSIYLESSYNSPLHF. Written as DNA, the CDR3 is TGTGCCAGCAGCATATACCTAGAGAGCTCCTATAATTCACCCCTCCACTTT. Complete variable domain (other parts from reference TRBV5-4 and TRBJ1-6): ETGVTQSPTHLIKTRGQQVTLRCSSQSGHNTVSWYQQALGQGPQFIFQYYREEENGRGNFPPRFSGLQFPNYSSELNVNALELDDSALYLCASSIYLESSYNSPLHFGNGTRLTVT.